The T cell receptor beta chain under discussion was sequenced for a study of graft-versus-host responses after intestinal transplantation. Study-level background: Recipients across the board were started on anti-thymocyte globulin induction, then kept on tacrolimus and steroids for around three years. Study-wide results and limits: The recipient marrow held GvH clones, and some of them showed up first in ileum or blood.

Details on this clone: Antigen specificity is unknown.

TCRdb's table, derived via immunoSEQ multiplex PCR, lists solely in-frame clones and lacks some. The repertoire holds just under 100,000 clones, 75% to 95% seen once, with roughly a sixth in the top ten. Germline V gene data show CDR1 as SGHDT and CDR2 as YYEEEE. V gave up 0 bases and J gave up 5 bases, with 5 bases separating them. The CDR3 is 12 residues long. The sequence came from a human patient who received an intestinal transplant, so some T cells may come from the graft donor. The sequencing here drew on PBMCs, taken just under 460 days after intestinal transplant. This rearrangement joins TRBV5-6 to TRBJ1-2; D gene ambiguous. CDR3 DNA sequence: TGTGCCAGCAGCTTGGTTCAGTATGGCTACACCTTC. It codes for CASSLVQYGYTF.